This paragraph reports one T cell receptor (beta chain). What it binds is unknown. Germline values: CDR1 SGHAT, CDR2 FQNNGV. The CDR3 loop spans 14 amino acids. V lost 3 bases and J 6 bases, leaving 13 bases between the germline ends. Sorted populations all had greater than 98% purity. Every isolated RNA sample was fully reverse transcribed, so sequencing captured expressed TCRB transcripts. Clones were sequenced by immunoSEQ multiplex PCR, and TCRdb holds only the in-frame ones, with some missing. This sample has about 150,000 clones, with 10% found just once. The data stem from a study of beta chain features in type 1 diabetes. Study results and limitations: Shorter TCRB CDR3s, moderately but significantly so, were found in Type 1 diabetes patients in all four CD4+ subsets.

The rearrangement joins TRBV11-2 to TRBJ2-3; TRBD2 is a possible D gene (6 bases). Input material: central memory CD4+ T cells from blood. The TCR sequence derives from a man aged 25 to 40 with type 1 diabetes. The CDR3 region has the DNA TGTGCCAGCAGCTTTCCGGGAGCTGGTGATACGCAGTATTTT. As protein: CASSFPGAGDTQYF.